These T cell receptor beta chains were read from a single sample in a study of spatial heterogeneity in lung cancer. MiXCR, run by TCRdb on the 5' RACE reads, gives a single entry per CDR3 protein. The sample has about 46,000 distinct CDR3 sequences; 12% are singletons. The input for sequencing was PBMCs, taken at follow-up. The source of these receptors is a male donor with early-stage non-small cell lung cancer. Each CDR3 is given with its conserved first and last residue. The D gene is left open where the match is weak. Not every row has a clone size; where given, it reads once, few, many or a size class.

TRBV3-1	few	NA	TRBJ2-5	TGTGCCAGCAGCCAAGGCCCCCTTAGCAGGAGGGAGGAAGAGACCCAGTACTTC	CASSQGPLSRREEETQYF
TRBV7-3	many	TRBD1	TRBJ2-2	TGTGCCAGCAGCTTTCGTACAGGGGACGGGGAGCTGTTTTTT	CASSFRTGDGELFF
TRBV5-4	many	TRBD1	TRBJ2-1	TGTGCCAGCAGCACGAGGGCAGGGGGCGGTTACAATGAGCAGTTCTTC	CASSTRAGGGYNEQFF
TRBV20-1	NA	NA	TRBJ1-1	TGCAGTGCTAGAAGGGGCGGGCGAGGCACTGAAGCTTTCTTT	CSARRGGRGTEAFF
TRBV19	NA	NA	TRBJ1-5	TGTGCCAGTACCCCGAGACAGCCGGATAGCAATCAGCCCCAGCATTTT	CASTPRQPDSNQPQHF
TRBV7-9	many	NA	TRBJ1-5	TGTGCCAGCAGCTTAGGGGATCAGCCCCAGCATTTT	CASSLGDQPQHF
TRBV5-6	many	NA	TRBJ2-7	TGTGCCAGCAGCAGGGTTCACGAGCAGTACTTC	CASSRVHEQYF
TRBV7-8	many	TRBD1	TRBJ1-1	TGTGCCAGCAGCCCCGGGACAGTTACTTTCTTT	CASSPGTVTFF
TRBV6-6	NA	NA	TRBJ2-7	TGTGCCAGCAGTTACTCGACGGAATCCTACGAGCAGTACTTC	CASSYSTESYEQYF
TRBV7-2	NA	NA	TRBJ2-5	TGTGCCAGCAGCTTAGCCGAGACCCAGTACTTC	CASSLAETQYF
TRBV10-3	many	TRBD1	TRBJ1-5	TGTGCCATCAGTGGGGGGACAGGCAATCAGCCCCAGCATTTT	CAISGGTGNQPQHF
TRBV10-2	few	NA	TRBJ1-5	TGCGCCAGCAGTGAGTCTGGCCAGGGAATTTTAGGGCCCCAGCATTTT	CASSESGQGILGPQHF
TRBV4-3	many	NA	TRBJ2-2	TGCGCCAGCAGCCAAGATGTCAGCGAGGGATTAAACACCGGGGAGCTGTTTTTT	CASSQDVSEGLNTGELFF
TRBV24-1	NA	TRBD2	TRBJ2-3	TGTGCCACCAGTGATCCCACCCTAGCGGGGGGATTTAGCACAGATACGCAGTATTTT	CATSDPTLAGGFSTDTQYF
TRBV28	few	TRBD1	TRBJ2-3	TGTGCCAGCAGAAGACAGGGGGCTGGGGCAGATACGCAGTATTTT	CASRRQGAGADTQYF
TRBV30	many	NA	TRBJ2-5	TGTGCCTGGAGTCTAACGGACCAAGAGACCCAGTACTTC	CAWSLTDQETQYF
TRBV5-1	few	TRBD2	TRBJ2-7	TGCGCCAGCAGCTTGGGTGAGGGGACTAGGTCCTACGAGCAGTACTTC	CASSLGEGTRSYEQYF
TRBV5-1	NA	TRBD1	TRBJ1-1	TGCGCCAGCAGCGAGACAGGGCGGAACACTGAAGCTTTCTTT	CASSETGRNTEAFF
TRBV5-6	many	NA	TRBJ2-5	TGTGCCAGCAGCGTAGAAGAGACCCAGTACTTC	CASSVEETQYF
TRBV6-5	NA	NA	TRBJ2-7	TGTGCCAGCAGTCGTGAAAGGGGATTCTCGTACGAGCAGTACTTC	CASSRERGFSYEQYF
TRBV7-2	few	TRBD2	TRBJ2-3	TGTGCCAGCAGCTTCTCGGCTAGCGGGAGGGGCGCAGATACGCAGTATTTT	CASSFSASGRGADTQYF
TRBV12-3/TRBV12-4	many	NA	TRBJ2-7	TGTGCCAGCAGTTCCCGTACCCCGGCCTCCGAGCAGTACTTC	CASSSRTPASEQYF
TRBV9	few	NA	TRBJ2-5	TGTGCCAGCAGCGTAGGACCTTGGTACCAAGAGACCCAGTACTTC	CASSVGPWYQETQYF
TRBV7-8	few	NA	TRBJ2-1	TGTGCCAGCAGCTTGAGAACCCCCTCTTACAATGAGCAGTTCTTC	CASSLRTPSYNEQFF
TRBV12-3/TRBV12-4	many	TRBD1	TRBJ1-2	TGTGCCAGCAGTTTAGGGGGACAGGGCTATGGCTACACCTTC	CASSLGGQGYGYTF
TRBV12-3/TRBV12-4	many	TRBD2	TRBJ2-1	TGTGCCAGCAGTTCCGCGTGGGGCAGCGGGAGGGCCATCGATGAGCAGTTCTTC	CASSSAWGSGRAIDEQFF
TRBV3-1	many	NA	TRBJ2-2	TGTGCCAGCATGACCGGGGAGCTGTTTTTT	CASMTGELFF